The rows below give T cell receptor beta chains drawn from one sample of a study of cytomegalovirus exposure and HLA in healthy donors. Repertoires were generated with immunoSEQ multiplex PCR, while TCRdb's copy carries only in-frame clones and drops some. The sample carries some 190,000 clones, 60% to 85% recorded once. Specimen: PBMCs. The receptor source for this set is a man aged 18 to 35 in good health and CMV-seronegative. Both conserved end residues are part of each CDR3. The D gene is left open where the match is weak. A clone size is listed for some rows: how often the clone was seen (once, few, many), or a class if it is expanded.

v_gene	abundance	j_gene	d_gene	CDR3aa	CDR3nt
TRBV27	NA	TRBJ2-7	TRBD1	CASRPEQGAWYEQYF	TGTGCCAGCAGACCCGAACAGGGGGCATGGTACGAGCAGTACTTC
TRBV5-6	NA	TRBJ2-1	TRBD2	CASSLVAGGQGEQFF	TGTGCCAGCAGCTTAGTAGCGGGAGGGCAGGGTGAGCAGTTCTTC
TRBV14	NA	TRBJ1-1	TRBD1	CASSRRTGLNTEAFF	TGTGCCAGCAGCCGCAGGACAGGACTGAACACTGAAGCTTTCTTT
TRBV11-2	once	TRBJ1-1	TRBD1	CASSWGQYTEAFF	TGTGCCAGCAGCTGGGGACAGTACACTGAAGCTTTCTTT
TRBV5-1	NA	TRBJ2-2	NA	CASSRPGSGVLFF	TGCGCCAGCAGCCGGCCGGGGTCCGGGGTGCTGTTTTTT
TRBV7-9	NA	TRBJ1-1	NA	CASSPRNGMNTEAFF	TGTGCCAGCAGCCCCCGAAACGGGATGAACACTGAAGCTTTCTTT
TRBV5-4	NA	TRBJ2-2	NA	CASSSQGWTGELFF	TGTGCCAGCAGCTCCCAGGGGTGGACCGGGGAGCTGTTTTTT
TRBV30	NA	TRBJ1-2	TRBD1	CAATPGQKGYTF	TGTGCCGCAACACCGGGACAGAAGGGCTACACCTTC
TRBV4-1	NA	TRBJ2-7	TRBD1	CASSQDRGGGEQYF	TGCGCCAGCAGCCAGGACAGGGGCGGGGGCGAGCAGTACTTC
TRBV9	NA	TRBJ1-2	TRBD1	CASSMTRTGHEGYTF	TGTGCCAGCAGCATGACTCGGACAGGCCATGAGGGCTACACCTTC
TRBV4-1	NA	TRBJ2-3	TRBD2	CASSQDASGVTDTQYF	TGCGCCAGCAGCCAAGATGCTAGCGGGGTGACAGATACGCAGTATTTT
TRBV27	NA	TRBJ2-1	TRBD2	CASSLSSGGILGEQFF	TGTGCCAGCAGTTTATCTAGCGGGGGGATCTTGGGGGAGCAGTTCTTC
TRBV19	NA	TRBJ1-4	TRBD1	CASSGWDRGSEKLFF	TGTGCCAGTAGTGGCTGGGACAGGGGCTCTGAAAAACTGTTTTTT
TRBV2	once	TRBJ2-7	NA	CASSQSLAASYEQYF	TGTGCCAGCAGTCAGAGCTTAGCGGCCTCCTACGAGCAGTACTTC
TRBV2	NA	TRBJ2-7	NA	CASSDRGRFWDEQYF	TGTGCCAGCAGTGACAGGGGCAGATTTTGGGACGAGCAGTACTTC
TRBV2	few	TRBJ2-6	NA	CASMGQGGPSGANVLTF	TGTGCCAGCATGGGGCAGGGGGGTCCCTCTGGGGCCAACGTCCTGACTTTC
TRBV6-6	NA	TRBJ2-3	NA	CASSFERDTDTQYF	TGTGCCAGCAGTTTTGAGAGAGACACAGATACGCAGTATTTT
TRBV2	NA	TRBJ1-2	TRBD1	CASTPPGGGQNYGYTF	TGTGCCAGCACCCCCCCCGGAGGGGGACAGAACTATGGCTACACCTTC
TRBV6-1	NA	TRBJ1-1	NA	CASSEARQTSEAFF	TGTGCCAGCAGTGAAGCGCGACAAACGTCTGAAGCTTTCTTT
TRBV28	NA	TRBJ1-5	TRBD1	CASSLWAGQGNQPQHF	TGTGCCAGCAGTTTATGGGCGGGACAGGGTAATCAGCCCCAGCATTTT
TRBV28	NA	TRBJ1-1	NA	CASSSFLRTEAFF	TGTGCCAGCAGTTCCTTCCTGCGAACTGAAGCTTTCTTT
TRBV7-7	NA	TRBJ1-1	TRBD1	CASSSRDRGDTEAFF	TGTGCTAGCAGCTCCCGAGACAGGGGTGACACTGAAGCTTTCTTT